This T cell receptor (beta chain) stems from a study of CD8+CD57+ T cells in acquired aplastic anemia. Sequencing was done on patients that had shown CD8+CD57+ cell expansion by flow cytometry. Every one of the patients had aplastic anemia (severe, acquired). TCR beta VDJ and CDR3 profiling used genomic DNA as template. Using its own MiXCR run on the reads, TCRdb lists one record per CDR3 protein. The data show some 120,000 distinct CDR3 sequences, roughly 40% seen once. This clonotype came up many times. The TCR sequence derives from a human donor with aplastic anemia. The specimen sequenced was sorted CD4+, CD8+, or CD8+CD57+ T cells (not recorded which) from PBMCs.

The DNA of the CDR3 is TGTGCCAGCAGTTCTATTCTAGCGGGGGGGGAGACCCAGTACTTC. Its translation: CASSSILAGGETQYF. The chain recombines TRBV2 with TRBJ2-5; 12 nucleotides agree with TRBD2. This CDR3 has 15 residues. Germline CDR1 and CDR2: SNHLY and FYNNEI. Trimming at V came to 5 bases and at J to 5 bases, leaving 6 bases not matched to a gene.